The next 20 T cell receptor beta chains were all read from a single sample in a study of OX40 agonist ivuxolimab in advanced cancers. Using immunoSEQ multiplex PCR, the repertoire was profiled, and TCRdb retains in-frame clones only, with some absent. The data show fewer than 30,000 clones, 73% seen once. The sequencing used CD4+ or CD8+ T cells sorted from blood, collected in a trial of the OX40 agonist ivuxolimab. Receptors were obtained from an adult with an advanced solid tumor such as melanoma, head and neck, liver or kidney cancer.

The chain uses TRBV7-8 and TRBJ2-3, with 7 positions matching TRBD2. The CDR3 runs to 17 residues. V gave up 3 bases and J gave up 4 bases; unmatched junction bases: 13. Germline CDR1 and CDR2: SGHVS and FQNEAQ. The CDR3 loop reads CASSLFGRRGRSDTQYF. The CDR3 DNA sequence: TGTGCCAGCAGCTTGTTTGGGAGGCGGGGGAGGTCAGATACGCAGTATTTT. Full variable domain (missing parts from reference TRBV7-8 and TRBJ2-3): GAGVSQSPRYKVAKRGQDVALRCDPISGHVSLFWYQQALGQGPEFLTYFQNEAQLDKSGLPSDRFFAERPEGSVSTLKIQRTQQEDSAVYLCASSLFGRRGRSDTQYFGPGTRLTVL.

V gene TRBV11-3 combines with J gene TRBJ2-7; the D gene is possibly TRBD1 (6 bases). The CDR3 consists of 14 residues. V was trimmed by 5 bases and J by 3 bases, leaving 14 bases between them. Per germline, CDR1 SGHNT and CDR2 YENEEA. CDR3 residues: CASSGDRLNYEQYF. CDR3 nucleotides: TGTGCCAGCAGCGGAGACAGGCTAAACTACGAGCAGTACTTC. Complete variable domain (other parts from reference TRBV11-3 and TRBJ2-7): EAGVVQSPRYKIIEKKQPVAFWCNPISGHNTLYWYLQNLGQGPELLIRYENEEAVDDSQLPKDRFSAERLKGVDSTLKIQPAELGDSAVYLCASSGDRLNYEQYFGPGTRLTVT.

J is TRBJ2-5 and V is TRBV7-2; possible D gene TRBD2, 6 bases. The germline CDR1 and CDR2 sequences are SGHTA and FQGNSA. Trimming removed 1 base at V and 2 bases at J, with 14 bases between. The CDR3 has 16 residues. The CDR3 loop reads CASSLEGAGFQETQYF. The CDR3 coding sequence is TGTGCCAGCAGCTTAGAGGGAGCGGGTTTTCAAGAGACCCAGTACTTC.

CDR3 bases: TGTGCCAGCAGTTACGCCCATCCCTCCTACGAGCAGTACTTC. Translation: CASSYAHPSYEQYF. This chain uses TRBV6-5 with TRBJ2-7; D ambiguous. The CDR3 length is 14 residues. CDR1 and CDR2 (germline): MNHEY, SVGAGI. The V end lost 2 bases, the J end lost 0 bases, and 8 bases lay between the germline ends.

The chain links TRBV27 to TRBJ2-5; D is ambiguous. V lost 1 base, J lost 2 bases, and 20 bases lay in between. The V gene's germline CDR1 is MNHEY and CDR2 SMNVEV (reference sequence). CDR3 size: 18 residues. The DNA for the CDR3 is TGTGCCAGCAGTTTATTCGGCCCTTTGGGTTTAGGGCAAGAGACCCAGTACTTC. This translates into CASSLFGPLGLGQETQYF.

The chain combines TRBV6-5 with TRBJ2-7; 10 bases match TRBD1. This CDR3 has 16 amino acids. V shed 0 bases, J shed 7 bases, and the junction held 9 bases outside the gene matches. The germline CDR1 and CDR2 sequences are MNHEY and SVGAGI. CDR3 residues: CASSYSPGTGVGEQYF. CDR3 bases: TGTGCCAGCAGTTACTCGCCCGGGACAGGGGTGGGTGAGCAGTACTTC.

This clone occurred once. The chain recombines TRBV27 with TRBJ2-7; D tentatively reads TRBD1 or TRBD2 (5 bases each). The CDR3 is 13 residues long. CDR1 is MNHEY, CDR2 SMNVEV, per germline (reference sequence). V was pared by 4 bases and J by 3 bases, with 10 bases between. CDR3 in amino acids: CASSSGPSYEQYF. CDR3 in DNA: TGTGCCAGCAGTTCGGGACCGAGCTACGAGCAGTACTTC.

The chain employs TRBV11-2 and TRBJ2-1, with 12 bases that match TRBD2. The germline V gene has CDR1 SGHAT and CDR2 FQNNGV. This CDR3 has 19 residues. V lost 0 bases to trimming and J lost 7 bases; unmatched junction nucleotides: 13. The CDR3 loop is CASSLDSTLAGGPGNEQFF. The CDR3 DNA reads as TGTGCCAGCAGCTTAGACTCGACGCTAGCGGGGGGGCCGGGAAATGAGCAGTTCTTC.

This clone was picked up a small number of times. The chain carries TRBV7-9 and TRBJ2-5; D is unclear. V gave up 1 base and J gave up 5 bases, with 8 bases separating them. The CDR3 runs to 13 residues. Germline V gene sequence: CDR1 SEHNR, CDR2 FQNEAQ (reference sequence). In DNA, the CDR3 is TGTGCCAGCAGCTTAGGGACCAGGGAGACCCAGTACTTC. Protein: CASSLGTRETQYF.

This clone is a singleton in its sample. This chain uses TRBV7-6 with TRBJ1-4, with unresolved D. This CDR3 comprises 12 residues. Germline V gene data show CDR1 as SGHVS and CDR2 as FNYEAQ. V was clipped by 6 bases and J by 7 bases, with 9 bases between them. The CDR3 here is CASRYKGEKLFF. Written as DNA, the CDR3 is TGTGCCAGCAGGTACAAAGGTGAAAAACTGTTTTTT.

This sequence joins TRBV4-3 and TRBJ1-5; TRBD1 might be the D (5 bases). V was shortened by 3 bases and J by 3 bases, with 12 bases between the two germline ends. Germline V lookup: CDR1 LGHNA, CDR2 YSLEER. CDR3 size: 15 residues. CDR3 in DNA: TGCGCCAGCAGCCAGGCAAGACAGAACAATCAGCCCCAGCATTTT. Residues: CASSQARQNNQPQHF.

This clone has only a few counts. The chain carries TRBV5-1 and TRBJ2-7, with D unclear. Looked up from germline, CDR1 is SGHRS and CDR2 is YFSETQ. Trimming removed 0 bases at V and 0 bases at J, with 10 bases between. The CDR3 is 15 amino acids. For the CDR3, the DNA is TGCGCCAGCAGCTTGGATGTAAGGAGCTCCTACGAGCAGTACTTC. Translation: CASSLDVRSSYEQYF.

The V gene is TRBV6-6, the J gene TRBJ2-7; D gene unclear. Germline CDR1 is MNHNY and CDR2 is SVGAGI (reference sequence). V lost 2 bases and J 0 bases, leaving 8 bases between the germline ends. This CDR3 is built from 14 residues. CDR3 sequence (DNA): TGTGCCAGCAGTTACGCCCATCCCTCCTACGAGCAGTACTTC. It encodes CASSYAHPSYEQYF.

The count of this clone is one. Here the CDR3 reads CASSLERGYGKNIQYF. Here the CDR3 DNA reads TGTGCCAGCAGCTTGGAGCGCGGATACGGCAAAAACATTCAGTACTTC. The chain is built from TRBV5-5 and TRBJ2-4; no clear D gene. The CDR3 spans 16 residues. Germline lookup yields CDR1 SGHKS and CDR2 YYEKEE (reference sequence). V was cut by 0 bases and J by 3 bases, with 13 bases left in between.

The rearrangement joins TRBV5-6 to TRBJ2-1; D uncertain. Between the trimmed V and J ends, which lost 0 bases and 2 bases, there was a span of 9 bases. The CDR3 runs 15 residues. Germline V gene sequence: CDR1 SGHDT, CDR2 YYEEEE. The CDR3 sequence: CASSLAVRPYNEQFF. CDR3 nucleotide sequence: TGTGCCAGCAGCTTGGCCGTGCGACCCTACAATGAGCAGTTCTTC. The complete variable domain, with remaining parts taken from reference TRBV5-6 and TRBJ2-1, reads DAGVTQSPTHLIKTRGQQVTLRCSPKSGHDTVSWYQQALGQGPQFIFQYYEEEERQRGNFPDRFSGHQFPNYSSELNVNALLLGDSALYLCASSLAVRPYNEQFFGPGTRLTVL.

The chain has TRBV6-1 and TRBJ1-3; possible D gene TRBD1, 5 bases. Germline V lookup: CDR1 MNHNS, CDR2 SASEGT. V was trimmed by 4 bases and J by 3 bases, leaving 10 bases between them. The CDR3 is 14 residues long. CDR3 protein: CASSAGTGGNTIYF. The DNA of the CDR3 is TGTGCCAGCAGTGCGGGAACAGGTGGAAACACCATATATTTT.

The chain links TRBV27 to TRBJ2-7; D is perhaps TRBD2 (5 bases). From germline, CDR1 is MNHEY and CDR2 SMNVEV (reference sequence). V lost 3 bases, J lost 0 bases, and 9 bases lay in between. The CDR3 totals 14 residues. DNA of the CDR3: TGTGCCAGCAGTTTCCGGGGTGGCTCCTACGAGCAGTACTTC. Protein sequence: CASSFRGGSYEQYF.

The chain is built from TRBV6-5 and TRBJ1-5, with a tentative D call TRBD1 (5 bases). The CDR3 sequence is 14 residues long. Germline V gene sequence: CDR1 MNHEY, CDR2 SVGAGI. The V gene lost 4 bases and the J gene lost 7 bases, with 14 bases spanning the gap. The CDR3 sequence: CASSSWWGNQPQHF. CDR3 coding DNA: TGTGCCAGCAGTTCTTGGTGGGGGAACCAGCCCCAGCATTTT.

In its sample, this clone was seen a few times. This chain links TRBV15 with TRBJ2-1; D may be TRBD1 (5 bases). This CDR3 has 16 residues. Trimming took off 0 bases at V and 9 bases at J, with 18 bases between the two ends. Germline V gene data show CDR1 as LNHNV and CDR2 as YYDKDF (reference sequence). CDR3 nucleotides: TGTGCCACCAGCAGAGATTCGTCAGGGCACTTTAGTGAGCAGTTCTTC. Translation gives CATSRDSSGHFSEQFF. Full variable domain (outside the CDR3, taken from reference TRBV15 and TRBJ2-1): DAMVIQNPRYQVTQFGKPVTLSCSQTLNHNVMYWYQQKSSQAPKLLFHYYDKDFNNEADTPDNFQSRRPNTSFCFLDIRSPGLGDTAMYLCATSRDSSGHFSEQFFGPGTRLTVL.

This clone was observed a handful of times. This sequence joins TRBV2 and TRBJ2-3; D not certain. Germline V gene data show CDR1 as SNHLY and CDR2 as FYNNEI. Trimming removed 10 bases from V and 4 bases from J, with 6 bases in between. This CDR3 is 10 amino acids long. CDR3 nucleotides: TGTGCCACCCTGTCAGATACGCAGTATTTT. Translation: CATLSDTQYF.